This T cell receptor beta chain was profiled in a study of T-cell reconstitution after alpha-beta-depleted transplantation in children. Unique molecular identifiers tagged the TCRbeta library. TCRdb ran MiXCR on the PCR reads and lists one entry per CDR3 protein. The sample gives hundreds of thousands of distinct CDR3 sequences, around 13% of which show up once; about 0.79% is in the top ten. General study findings and limits: About two months after transplant, alpha-beta T cells reportedly came from several hundred expanded graft clones. T cells produced anew were the main source of T-cell counts and diversity one year after transplant.

In its sample, this clonotype was seen once. What it binds is unknown. The material sequenced was PBMCs, taken before TCRalphabeta/CD19-depleted stem cell transplant. This TCR came from a girl aged 2 to 10 with congenital amegakaryocytic thrombocytopenia, due to receive a stem cell transplant.

The chain's CDR3 is CASGPRQASEQYF. The CDR3 nucleotides read TGCGCCAGCGGCCCAAGACAGGCCTCCGAGCAGTACTTC. V usage is TRBV5-1 and J usage is TRBJ2-7; a possible D gene is TRBD1 (6 bases). Trimming left V 7 bases short and J 6 bases short, with 17 bases between. From germline, CDR1 is SGHRS and CDR2 YFSETQ. CDR3 length: 13 residues. The full variable domain, completed using reference TRBV5-1 and TRBJ2-7, is KAGVTQTPRYLIKTRGQQVTLSCSPISGHRSVSWYQQTPGQGLQFLFEYFSETQRNKGNFPGRFSGRQFSNSRSEMNVSTLELGDSALYLCASGPRQASEQYFGPGTRLTVT.